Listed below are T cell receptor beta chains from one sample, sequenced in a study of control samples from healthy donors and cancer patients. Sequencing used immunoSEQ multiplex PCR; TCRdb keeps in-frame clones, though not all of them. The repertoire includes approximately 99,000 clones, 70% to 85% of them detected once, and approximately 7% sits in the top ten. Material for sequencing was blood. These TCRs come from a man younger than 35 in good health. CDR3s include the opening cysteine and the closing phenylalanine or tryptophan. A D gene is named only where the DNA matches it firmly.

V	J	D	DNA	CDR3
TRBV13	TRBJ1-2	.	TGTGCCAGCAGCCCAGGGGCCTGGGGCTACACCTTC	CASSPGAWGYTF
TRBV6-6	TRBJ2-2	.	TGTGCCAGCAGTCGGTTTCGAGGGTTCCAAAACACCGGGGAGCTGTTTTTT	CASSRFRGFQNTGELFF
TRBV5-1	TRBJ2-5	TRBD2	TGCGCCAGCAGCGCCGGGACTAGCGGGGGTGAGACCCAGTACTTC	CASSAGTSGGETQYF
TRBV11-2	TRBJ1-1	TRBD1	TGTGCCAGCAGCCCGGGACAGTACACTGAAGCTTTCTTT	CASSPGQYTEAFF
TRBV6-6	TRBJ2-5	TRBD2	TGTGCCAGCAGTATCGGGGGGGGAAAAGAGGAGACCCAGTACTTC	CASSIGGGKEETQYF
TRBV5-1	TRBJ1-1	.	TGCGCCAGCAGCCCAGGGGATCCCGGGCAGGGAGCTTTCTTT	CASSPGDPGQGAFF
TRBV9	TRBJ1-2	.	TGTGCCAGCAGCGCTAGGCAGGGGTTGGTTGTCGACTATGGCTACACCTTC	CASSARQGLVVDYGYTF
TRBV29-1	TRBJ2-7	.	TGCAGCGTTGTTTTGGCCTCTACCTACGAGCAGTACTTC	CSVVLASTYEQYF
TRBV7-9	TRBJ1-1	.	TGTGCCAGCAGCTTAGGAGGGGGGAAGAACACTGAAGCTTTCTTT	CASSLGGGKNTEAFF
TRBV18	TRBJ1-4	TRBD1	TGTGCCAGCTCACCCGGACAGGGGGGGGTTTTCGGAGAAAAACTGTTTTTT	CASSPGQGGVFGEKLFF
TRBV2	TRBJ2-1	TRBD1	TGTGCCAGCGGGACAACAGGGGGAAATGAGCAGTTCTTC	CASGTTGGNEQFF
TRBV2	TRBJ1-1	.	TGTGCCAGCAGTCCGAACTGGGGCACTGAAGCTTTCTTT	CASSPNWGTEAFF
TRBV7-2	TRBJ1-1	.	TGTGCCAGCAGCTTACTTTACGGGGACACTGAAGCTTTCTTT	CASSLLYGDTEAFF